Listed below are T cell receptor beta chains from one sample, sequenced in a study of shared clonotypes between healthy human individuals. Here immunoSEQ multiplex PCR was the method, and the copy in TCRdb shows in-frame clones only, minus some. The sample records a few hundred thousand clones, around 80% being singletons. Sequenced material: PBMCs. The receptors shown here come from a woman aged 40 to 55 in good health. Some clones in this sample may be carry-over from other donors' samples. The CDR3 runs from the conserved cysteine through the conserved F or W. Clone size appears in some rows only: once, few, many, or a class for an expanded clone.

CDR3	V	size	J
CASSKQGAHEQYF	TRBV19	.	TRBJ2-7
CASSRGTSWPTDEQFF	TRBV4-1	.	TRBJ2-1
CASSYTGNGEKLFF	TRBV7-9	.	TRBJ1-4
CASSPRRGDTQYF	TRBV18	.	TRBJ2-3
CASSSTGGSYEQYF	TRBV5-1	.	TRBJ2-7
CASSVTGSTDTQYF	TRBV11-3	.	TRBJ2-3
CSVIDRTNTGELFF	TRBV29-1	.	TRBJ2-2
CASSLGAGRNTEAFF	TRBV7-9	.	TRBJ1-1
CSSRDSSYEQYF	TRBV29-1	.	TRBJ2-7
CASTRGNGGYTF	TRBV19	.	TRBJ1-2
CASSMIAGGNTGELFF	TRBV7-2	.	TRBJ2-2
CASSLDRDAGGYTF	TRBV7-2	.	TRBJ1-2
CASSLGGYNEQFF	TRBV11-2	.	TRBJ2-1
CASRPGSNYGYTF	TRBV11-2	.	TRBJ1-2
CAWSVLIGQGRGGYTF	TRBV30	.	TRBJ1-2
CASTSGQGALPQYF	TRBV19	.	TRBJ2-5
CASSLGGGRANVLTF	TRBV7-2	.	TRBJ2-6
CASSLPLRVHNEQFF	TRBV6-5	few	TRBJ2-1
CASSFFGGSNTGELFF	TRBV28	few	TRBJ2-2
CASSGQDTYEQYF	TRBV5-4	.	TRBJ2-7
CASSVVSGTRNEQFF	TRBV9	few	TRBJ2-1
CASSLETQRWETQYF	TRBV5-5	.	TRBJ2-5
CASSRLGTSGMSYNEQFF	TRBV7-9	.	TRBJ2-1
CASSYAAVDWEQYF	TRBV28	.	TRBJ2-7
CASSEALGSNQPQHF	TRBV2	few	TRBJ1-5
CASSISTSLGTQYF	TRBV2	.	TRBJ2-5
CASSLWDRDSPLHF	TRBV7-9	.	TRBJ1-6
CSVEGASGAYEQYF	TRBV29-1	.	TRBJ2-7
CASSATSGNGEQFF	TRBV7-7	.	TRBJ2-1
CASSLYNQPQHF	TRBV5-4	.	TRBJ1-5
CASSLVSSAGETGELFF	TRBV7-2	.	TRBJ2-2
CASSSDISHQPQHF	TRBV28	.	TRBJ1-5
CASSIGRVYEQYF	TRBV19	.	TRBJ2-7
CASRRPTGELFF	TRBV19	.	TRBJ2-2
CASSEVRGTTEAFF	TRBV6-1	.	TRBJ1-1
CAWKGVGTIVPGELFF	TRBV30	.	TRBJ2-2
CASSVEGSRTEAFF	TRBV6-1	once	TRBJ1-1
CASSLVVSANTGELFF	TRBV7-7	.	TRBJ2-2
CATKHPEGGRSGGSGANVLTF	TRBV19	.	TRBJ2-6
CASSEGTGDTEAFF	TRBV10-2	few	TRBJ1-1
CAAGLGFPNIQYF	TRBV28	.	TRBJ2-4
CASSPFQGGSNNEQFF	TRBV11-2	.	TRBJ2-1
CASSPTWGRAGELFF	TRBV7-2	.	TRBJ2-2
CASSLTGTIQQFF	TRBV27	.	TRBJ2-1
CASKTGQGSYEQYF	TRBV5-1	.	TRBJ2-7
CASSSALGANEKLFF	TRBV18	.	TRBJ1-4